Below are 3 T cell receptor beta chains sequenced from a single sample in a study of T cells after yellow fever vaccination. In TCRdb, the 5' RACE reads were re-called with MiXCR into one record per CDR3 protein. The sample comprises some 350,000 distinct CDR3 sequences, around 4.1% of which are singletons, and more than 20% rests with the top ten. The specimen comprised PBMCs, sampled 5 days after the yellow fever booster vaccination. These TCRs come from a man aged 18 to 30 who received the YFV17D yellow fever vaccine.

This clonotype was observed a few times. This chain connects TRBV2 to TRBJ2-6; D gene unclear. This CDR3 is 17 amino acids long. The germline gives CDR1 SNHLY, CDR2 FYNNEI. V lost 7 bases, J lost 0 bases, and 16 bases lay in between. CDR3 bases: TGTGCCAGCATCTCCGGGCCGGCCCCCTCTGGGGCCAACGTCCTGACTTTC. The encoded protein is CASISGPAPSGANVLTF.

This clonotype was counted ten times or more. The chain joins TRBV6-5 to TRBJ2-2, with D uncertain. The CDR3 runs to 13 residues. CDR1 and CDR2 from the germline V gene are MNHEY and SVGAGI. Trimming took 0 bases from V and 6 from J, leaving 5 bases between them. The CDR3 loop reads CASSYSSSGELFF. CDR3 sequence (DNA): TGTGCCAGCAGTTACTCGAGTTCCGGGGAGCTGTTTTTT.

In its sample, this clonotype was seen a few times. The chain combines TRBV20-1 with TRBJ2-1; D not certain. The V end was cut by 4 bases, the J end by 0 bases, with 16 bases between. Germline values: CDR1 DFQATT, CDR2 SNEGSKA (reference sequence). CDR3 length: 16 residues. DNA for the CDR3: TGCAGTGCTAACCTCTTGACCACATCCTCCTACAATGAGCAGTTCTTC. It translates to CSANLLTTSSYNEQFF.